This section outlines one TCR beta chain sequence together with its context. What it binds is unknown. The length of the CDR3 is 16 residues. Germline CDR1 is SGHRS and CDR2 is YFSETQ. The V end lost 3 bases, the J end lost 2 bases, and 12 bases lay between the germline ends. This sample is part of a study of shared clonotypes between healthy human individuals. Study information: CD4 naive and CD4 memory each took three plates per donor, while CD8 naive took two and CD8 memory one.

Findings and limits, study-wide: Rarefaction showed sorted-subset sequencing was incomplete despite large depth.

Donors were healthy HIV-negative adults without recent acute infections or vaccinations. For sorted subsets, 150 to 200 ng DNA per replicate equaled 30,000 or so T cell genomes. Profiled with immunoSEQ multiplex PCR; TCRdb holds only in-frame clones, not every one. The sample has over a million clones; less than 99% are singletons. The sequencing sample was made of naive CD4+ T cells sorted from blood. As to subset: CD45RA+ positively selected. This TCR was recovered from a man aged 30 to 45 in good health. The chain recombines TRBV5-1 with TRBJ2-6; perhaps TRBD1 as D (5 bases). The chain's CDR3 is CASSSPKGAGANVLTF. The CDR3 DNA follows: TGCGCCAGCAGCTCCCCTAAAGGGGCTGGGGCCAACGTCCTGACTTTC.